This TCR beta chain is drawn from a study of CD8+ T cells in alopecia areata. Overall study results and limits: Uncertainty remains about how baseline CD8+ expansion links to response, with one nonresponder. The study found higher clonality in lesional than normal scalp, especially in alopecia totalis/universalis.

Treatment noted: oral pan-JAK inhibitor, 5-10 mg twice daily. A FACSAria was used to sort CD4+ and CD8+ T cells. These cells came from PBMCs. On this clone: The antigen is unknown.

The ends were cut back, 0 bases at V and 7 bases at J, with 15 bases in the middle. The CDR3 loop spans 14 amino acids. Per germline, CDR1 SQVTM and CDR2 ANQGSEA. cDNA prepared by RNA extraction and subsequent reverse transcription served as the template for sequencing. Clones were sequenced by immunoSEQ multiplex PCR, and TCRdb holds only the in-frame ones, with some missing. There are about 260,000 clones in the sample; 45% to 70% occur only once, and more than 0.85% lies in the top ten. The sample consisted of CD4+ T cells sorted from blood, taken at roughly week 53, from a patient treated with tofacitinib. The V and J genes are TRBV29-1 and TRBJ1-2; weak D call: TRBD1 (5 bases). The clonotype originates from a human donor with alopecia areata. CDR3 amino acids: CSVEDPPEGSGYTF. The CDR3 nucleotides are TGCAGCGTTGAAGATCCCCCGGAGGGGAGTGGCTACACCTTC.